This TCR beta chain was found in a study of monozygotic twins with inflammatory bowel disease. General study results and limits: Findings did not support one strong IBD-associated signal or clonotype.

With regard to this clonotype: What it binds is not known.

From its re-call of the 5' RACE reads, TCRdb lists each CDR3 protein once, without DNA. Listed are 150,000 to 200,000 distinct CDR3 sequences; less than 8% falls within the top ten. Germline V gene lookup returns CDR1 MNHEY and CDR2 SVGAGI. The CDR3 extends over 13 amino acids. With no T cell sorting beforehand, total RNA was isolated from whole blood. V and J are TRBV6-5 and TRBJ2-5. This sequence was found in a human donor with ulcerative colitis or Crohn's disease, or a healthy co-twin of an affected twin (not recorded which). Material: blood. Here the CDR3 reads CASSYSWQETQYF.